A single sample gave rise to the 27 T cell receptor beta chains below, sequenced in a study of Ad26.COV2.S vaccination and SARS-CoV-2 variants. As for treatment: 19 received Ad26.COV2.S at low or high dose, single or two shots; about 5 received placebo; per-sample allocation not given. Collection of the samples took place on day 63 after the first injection of vaccine or placebo. The method was immunoSEQ multiplex PCR; TCRdb's version includes in-frame clones alone and lacks a portion of them. Counted here are 300,000 to 400,000 clones, 85% to 90% occurring once; the ten biggest clones make up about 5%. Sequenced here: peripheral blood, sampled in a trial of Ad26.COV2.S vaccine versus placebo. Receptors were obtained from a person aged 18-60 years who received the Ad26.COV2.S COVID-19 vaccine or a placebo.

This chain joins TRBV19 and TRBJ2-7; the D gene could be TRBD1 or TRBD2 (5 bases each). This CDR3 spans 15 amino acids. Per germline, CDR1 LNHDA and CDR2 SQIVND (reference sequence). With 8 bases removed from V and 3 bases from J, the gap between germline ends came to 20 bases. The CDR3 DNA reads TGTGCCAGTTCCGCCGGTCGGGGCGGCTACTACGAGCAGTACTTC. Its translation: CASSAGRGGYYEQYF.

This rearrangement joins TRBV6-2 or TRBV6-3 to TRBJ1-1; 7 bases match TRBD1. V shed 6 bases and J 4 bases; nucleotides not matched to a gene: 5. From germline, CDR1 is MNHEY and CDR2 SVGEGT. The length of the CDR3 is 13 residues. The CDR3: CASSLTGRTEAFF. The CDR3 DNA follows: TGTGCCAGCAGCTTGACAGGGCGCACTGAAGCTTTCTTT.

The chain employs TRBV6-2 or TRBV6-3 and TRBJ1-6; no definite D call. The germline V gene has CDR1 MNHEY and CDR2 SVGEGT. The CDR3 runs 14 residues. Trimming left V 2 bases short and J 5 bases short, with 7 bases between. The CDR3 DNA follows: TGTGCCAGCAGTTACGTCCTTCATAATTCACCCCTCCACTTT. Its protein is CASSYVLHNSPLHF.

The rearrangement joins TRBV19 to TRBJ1-2, with 8 bases matching TRBD1. With V trimmed by 5 bases and J by 7 bases, 15 bases remained unmatched. This CDR3 region has 16 residues. The germline CDR1 and CDR2 sequences are LNHDA and SQIVND (reference sequence). CDR3 nucleotide sequence: TGTGCCAGTAGTCCGGACAGGGCCCGAGTGAATGCTGGCTACACCTTC. This translates into CASSPDRARVNAGYTF. Full variable domain (outside the CDR3, taken from reference TRBV19 and TRBJ1-2): DGGITQSPKYLFRKEGQNVTLSCEQNLNHDAMYWYRQDPGQGLRLIYYSQIVNDFQKGDIAEGYSVSREKKESFPLTVTSAQKNPTAFYLCASSPDRARVNAGYTFGSGTRLTVV.

The chain is built from TRBV6-5 and TRBJ1-1; D may be TRBD1 (5 bases). This CDR3 is 12 amino acids long. The germline V gene encodes CDR1 MNHEY and CDR2 SVGAGI. V was shortened by 10 bases and J by 4 bases, with 13 bases between the two germline ends. CDR3 DNA sequence: TGTGCCACCTTATACACAGGCACTGAAGCTTTCTTT. Protein: CATLYTGTEAFF.

The gene calls are TRBV6-5 and TRBJ2-6, with TRBD1 as a possible D gene (5 bases). The CDR3 totals 15 residues. Germline V CDR1 and CDR2: MNHEY, SVGAGI. V lost 5 bases to trimming and J lost 4 bases, with 12 bases between them. CDR3 amino acids: CASSPRVAGANVLTF. The CDR3 nucleotides read TGTGCCAGCAGTCCCAGGGTGGCCGGGGCCAACGTCCTGACTTTC.

The chain combines TRBV27 with TRBJ1-1; perhaps TRBD1 as D (5 bases). The CDR3 contains 15 residues. In germline, CDR1 is MNHEY, CDR2 SMNVEV (reference sequence). Between the trimmed V and J ends, which lost 5 bases and 4 bases, there was a span of 17 bases. CDR3: CASSINAGEGTEAFF. CDR3 in DNA: TGTGCCAGCAGTATAAATGCGGGGGAAGGCACTGAAGCTTTCTTT.

V and J are TRBV3-1 (or the pseudogene TRBV3-2) and TRBJ2-7; D possibly matches TRBD1 or TRBD2 (5 bases each). V gave up 4 bases and J gave up 2 bases, with 15 bases separating them. This CDR3 contains 15 residues. In germline, CDR1 is LGHDT, CDR2 YNNKEL (reference sequence). CDR3 bases: TGTGCCAGCAGCCTCCGGGACGCTGGGACCTACGAGCAGTACTTC. Its translation: CASSLRDAGTYEQYF.

The genes are TRBV4-3 and TRBJ2-1; 9 nucleotides line up with TRBD1. Losses at the gene ends were 4 bases for V and 4 bases for J; bases not matched to a gene: 2. Per the germline V gene, CDR1 is LGHNA and CDR2 is YSLEER. The CDR3 length is 14 residues. DNA of the CDR3: TGCGCCAGCAGCCGGGACAGGGAGTACAATGAGCAGTTCTTC. Protein product: CASSRDREYNEQFF.

The J gene is TRBJ1-5, the V gene TRBV27; possibly TRBD1 for D (6 bases). The CDR3 consists of 14 residues. V dropped 5 bases and J dropped 0 bases, with 8 bases sitting between them. Per the germline V gene, CDR1 is MNHEY and CDR2 is SMNVEV (reference sequence). DNA for the CDR3: TGTGCCAGCAGTCAGGGGTATAGCAATCAGCCCCAGCATTTT. This sequence encodes CASSQGYSNQPQHF.

V gene TRBV28 combines with J gene TRBJ2-7; unclear D gene. V was shortened by 6 bases and J by 4 bases, with 10 bases between the two germline ends. CDR1 MDHEN and CDR2 SYDVKM come from the germline V gene. There are 12 residues in the CDR3. Here the CDR3 DNA reads TGTGCCAGCAGACCTAACAGATACGAGCAGTACTTC. Its protein is CASRPNRYEQYF.

The chain uses TRBV6-2 or TRBV6-3 and TRBJ2-1; D is ambiguous. The CDR3 covers 15 residues. Germline V gene sequence: CDR1 MNHEY, CDR2 SVGEGT. V was cut by 3 bases and J by 1 base, with 10 bases left in between. The DNA of the CDR3 is TGTGCCAGCAGTTATGCCGGTCTTTCCTACAATGAGCAGTTCTTC. Protein product: CASSYAGLSYNEQFF.

The chain combines TRBV7-9 with TRBJ1-5, with D perhaps matching TRBD1 (6 bases). This CDR3 region has 13 residues. Germline V gene sequence: CDR1 SEHNR, CDR2 FQNEAQ (reference sequence). V lost 2 bases and J lost 7, with 9 bases in between. CDR3 DNA sequence: TGTGCCAGCAGCTTATCAGGGGTCCAGCCCCAGCATTTT. It specifies CASSLSGVQPQHF.

The chain has TRBV18 and TRBJ1-1, with 7 bases lining up with TRBD1. Germline V gene sequence: CDR1 KGHSH, CDR2 LQKENI. After removal of 0 bases from V and 1 base from J, the junction contained 8 bases not matched to a gene. This CDR3 spans 17 amino acids. This CDR3 reads CASSPPMFGTENTEAFF. CDR3 nucleotides: TGTGCCAGCTCACCACCGATGTTTGGGACAGAGAACACTGAAGCTTTCTTT.

CDR3 in DNA: TGTGCCAGCAGCCCAAGACAGGGGGAGTACACCGGGGAGCTGTTTTTT. Translating it yields CASSPRQGEYTGELFF. V is TRBV7-6 and J is TRBJ2-2; TRBD1 agrees at 9 bases. This CDR3 contains 16 residues. Unmatched junction bases numbered 7, after V lost 5 bases and J lost 3 bases. CDR1 and CDR2 (germline): SGHVS, FNYEAQ. Together with reference TRBV7-6 and TRBJ2-2, the CDR3 gives the full variable domain: GAGVSQSPRYKVTKRGQDVALRCDPISGHVSLYWYRQALGQGPEFLTYFNYEAQQDKSGLPNDRFSAERPEGSISTLTIQRTEQRDSAMYRCASSPRQGEYTGELFFGEGSRLTVL.

This clone came up once. The chain carries TRBV7-9 and TRBJ2-1; 12 bases fit TRBD2. The CDR3 contains 13 residues. The germline gives CDR1 SEHNR, CDR2 FQNEAQ (reference sequence). The CDR3 protein is CGTSGVFYNEQFF. The CDR3, as DNA: TGTGGGACTAGCGGGGTTTTCTACAATGAGCAGTTCTTC.

The V call is TRBV19, the J call TRBJ1-2, with D hard to call. Germline CDR1 reads LNHDA; CDR2 reads SQIVND (reference sequence). The CDR3 contains 14 residues. Trimming removed 9 bases at V and 6 bases at J, with 20 bases between. The CDR3 nucleotides read TGTGCCAGCTCCCGAAGGGAAGGCTCCAATGGCTACACCTTC. It is translated as CASSRREGSNGYTF.

This clone appeared a single time. This rearrangement joins TRBV3-1 (or the pseudogene TRBV3-2) to TRBJ2-1; 7 bases agree with TRBD1. Trimming at V came to 3 bases and at J to 7 bases, leaving 3 bases not matched to a gene. Germline values: CDR1 LGHDT, CDR2 YNNKEL (reference sequence). The CDR3 is made up of 13 amino acids. The DNA for the CDR3 is TGTGCCAGCAGCCAGGCAGGGGGTAATGAGCAGTTCTTC. Translated: CASSQAGGNEQFF.

This clone was seen once. The chain recombines TRBV7-2 with TRBJ1-4; TRBD1 matches at 7 bases. V was clipped by 4 bases and J by 6 bases; unmatched bases: 5. This CDR3 is 14 amino acids long. Germline V gene sequence: CDR1 SGHTA, CDR2 FQGNSA. Here the CDR3 DNA reads TGTGCCAGCAGCTGGGACAGAACGTATGAAAAACTGTTTTTT. Its translation is CASSWDRTYEKLFF.

The V and J genes are TRBV9 and TRBJ1-1; 10 bases are a match to TRBD1. The CDR3 runs 15 residues. The trim removed 0 bases at V and 3 bases at J, leaving 2 bases unmatched. Germline CDR1 and CDR2: SGDLS and YYNGEE. In DNA, the CDR3 is TGTGCCAGCAGCGTAGTTGGGACAGGGGACACTGAAGCTTTCTTT. Residues: CASSVVGTGDTEAFF. The full variable domain, with the rest looked up from reference TRBV9 and TRBJ1-1, is DSGVTQTPKHLITATGQRVTLRCSPRSGDLSVYWYQQSLDQGLQFLIQYYNGEERAKGNILERFSAQQFPDLHSELNLSSLELGDSALYFCASSVVGTGDTEAFFGQGTRLTVV.

The chain links TRBV5-1 to TRBJ1-1; D gene unclear. The CDR3 runs 16 residues. The germline V gene has CDR1 SGHRS and CDR2 YFSETQ. Deletions cut 1 base from V and 4 bases from J, with 17 bases between. The DNA for the CDR3 is TGCGCCAGCAGCTTGTCGCGGGGAAGAATGGCCACTGAAGCTTTCTTT. It specifies CASSLSRGRMATEAFF. The entire variable domain, with the rest obtained from reference TRBV5-1 and TRBJ1-1, is as follows: KAGVTQTPRYLIKTRGQQVTLSCSPISGHRSVSWYQQTPGQGLQFLFEYFSETQRNKGNFPGRFSGRQFSNSRSEMNVSTLELGDSALYLCASSLSRGRMATEAFFGQGTRLTVV.

This clone was seen a few times. This rearrangement joins TRBV5-4 to TRBJ2-7; D is perhaps TRBD2 (5 bases). Germline V gene sequence: CDR1 SGHNT, CDR2 YYREEE (reference sequence). The CDR3 runs 15 residues. The V end lost 4 bases, the J end lost 2 bases, and 16 bases lay between the germline ends. The CDR3 nucleotides are TGTGCCAGCAGCCCCCCTGGTGGAGGTACCTACGAGCAGTACTTC. Amino acids: CASSPPGGGTYEQYF.

The chain recombines TRBV6-5 with TRBJ2-3; 10 bases agree with TRBD2. The CDR3 extends over 15 amino acids. Germline V gene lookup returns CDR1 MNHEY and CDR2 SVGAGI. V lost 6 bases, J lost 1 base, and 4 bases stayed unmatched. CDR3 coding DNA: TGTGCCAGCAGAAGTCTAGCGGGGGGCACAGATACGCAGTATTTT. It encodes CASRSLAGGTDTQYF.

The genes are TRBV11-2 and TRBJ2-7; D gene ambiguous. V gave up 0 bases and J gave up 3 bases, with 6 bases separating them. Looked up from germline, CDR1 is SGHAT and CDR2 is FQNNGV. The CDR3 runs 13 residues. The CDR3 nucleotides are TGTGCCAGCAGCTTAGAACCTAACTACGAGCAGTACTTC. Protein sequence: CASSLEPNYEQYF.

V is TRBV15 and J is TRBJ2-3, with D possibly being TRBD1 (5 bases). Germline assignment: CDR1 LNHNV and CDR2 YYDKDF (reference sequence). The V and J ends lost 3 bases and 6 bases respectively, with 13 bases between them. The CDR3 covers 14 residues. CDR3 loop: CATSRGSRVDTQYF. The DNA for the CDR3 is TGTGCCACCAGCAGGGGCTCCAGGGTGGATACGCAGTATTTT.

A single count supports this clone. The chain combines TRBV7-2 with TRBJ1-2; D uncertain. In germline, CDR1 is SGHTA, CDR2 FQGNSA. The length of the CDR3 is 12 residues. V lost 1 base to trimming and J lost 8 bases, with 8 bases between them. CDR3 in amino acids: CASSLGTFGYTF. CDR3 DNA: TGTGCCAGCAGCTTAGGGACCTTCGGCTACACCTTC.

This chain uses TRBV5-8 with TRBJ2-7; 8 nucleotides agree with TRBD2. Germline V gene data show CDR1 as SGHTS and CDR2 as YDEGEE. V shed 4 bases, J shed 2 bases, and the junction held 17 bases outside the gene matches. The CDR3 sequence is 18 residues long. CDR3: CASSIPPGAGGLAYEQYV. The CDR3 DNA sequence: TGTGCCAGCAGCATACCCCCCGGGGCGGGAGGACTCGCCTACGAGCAGTACGTC.